This TCR beta chain was identified in a study of blood T cells in healthy people across ages. Study-level results: Unsorted PBMCs blocked a conclusive comparison of naive and antigen-experienced cells.

V gave up 3 bases and J gave up 7 bases; unmatched junction bases: 10. The CDR3 extends over 17 amino acids. Looked up from germline, CDR1 is MGHRA and CDR2 is YSYEKL. Combining a sample-barcoded 5' primer with a J-beta primer mix, a second PCR ran for about 7 to 12 cycles. In TCRdb, the 5' RACE reads were re-called with MiXCR into one record per CDR3 protein. Among about 760,000 distinct CDR3 sequences listed, around 25% were seen once. Regarding this clonotype: Its antigen is unknown.

The same specimen was also included in a second study, on T cells of mothers and their children. That work states: Overlap ran slightly, non-significantly higher for related than unrelated mother-child pairs.

The sequence was obtained from a boy younger than 18 in good health. This chain connects TRBV4-1 to TRBJ1-4; 11 nucleotides align to TRBD1. Sequencing was performed on blood. CDR3 in amino acids: CASSQVEGQGASEKLFF. The CDR3 region has the DNA TGCGCCAGCAGCCAGGTTGAAGGACAGGGGGCTAGTGAAAAACTGTTTTTT.